These 21 T cell receptor beta chains share one sample of origin, sequenced in a study of CD8 T cells in Susac syndrome. The RNA input was roughly 0.45 to 1 ug, and it was reverse transcribed with random hexamers. TCRdb re-derived calls from the immunoSEQ multiplex PCR reads in MiXCR, one entry per CDR3 protein. The sample includes approximately 120,000 distinct CDR3 sequences, about 90% seen only once; the top ten take approximately 0.11%. The sequencing sample was made of CD8+ T cells from PBMCs. These receptors all stem from a human donor in good health.

The rearrangement joins TRBV6-2 or TRBV6-3 to TRBJ1-5; D gene unclear. CDR1 MNHEY and CDR2 SVGEGT come from the germline V gene. Deletions cut 5 bases from V and 5 bases from J, with 10 bases between. This CDR3 spans 13 amino acids. CDR3 protein: CASSTGIYQPQHF. The CDR3 region has the DNA TGTGCCAGCAGTACCGGGATCTATCAGCCCCAGCATTTT.

Only a few counts were recorded for this clonotype. The rearrangement uses TRBV29-1 and TRBJ1-1; TRBD1 matches 11 bases. The J segment lost 4 bases and the V segment lost 2 bases, leaving 9 bases of the junction unmatched. There are 16 residues in the CDR3. In germline, CDR1 is SQVTM, CDR2 ANQGSEA. CDR3 DNA: TGCAGCGTTGAATCTCAGCCGGGACAGGGGGGCACTGAAGCTTTCTTT. As protein: CSVESQPGQGGTEAFF.

This clonotype was recorded only once. The chain uses TRBV20-1 and TRBJ2-7, with TRBD2 as a possible D gene (7 bases). Per the germline V gene, CDR1 is DFQATT and CDR2 is SNEGSKA (reference sequence). V was shortened by 3 bases and J by 4 bases, with 16 bases between the two germline ends. The CDR3 spans 14 residues. For the CDR3, the DNA is TGCAGTGCTAGCTCGGGGGGCTTCGGGTACGAGCAGTACTTC. This sequence encodes CSASSGGFGYEQYF.

The rearrangement joins TRBV3-1 to TRBJ2-6, with no clear D. Germline CDR1 is LGHDT and CDR2 is YNNKEL (reference sequence). The CDR3 is 17 amino acids. The V end lost 1 base, the J end lost 0 bases, and 10 bases lay between the germline ends. In DNA, the CDR3 is TGTGCCAGCAGCCAAGTCCTAGTGACCTCTGGGGCCAACGTCCTGACTTTC. Encoded protein: CASSQVLVTSGANVLTF.

The rearrangement joins TRBV12-3 or TRBV12-4 to TRBJ2-5, with D possibly TRBD2 on 5 matching bases. This CDR3 comprises 15 residues. The V and J ends lost 7 bases and 4 bases respectively, with 19 bases between them. CDR3 bases: TGTGCCAGCACCCCGGTGGCTAGCAGGCGAGAGACCCAGTACTTC. It specifies CASTPVASRRETQYF.

The chain recombines TRBV5-1 with TRBJ1-2; TRBD1 agrees at 9 bases. Germline trimming cut 0 bases from V and 6 bases from J; bases unmatched to any gene: 6. CDR1 is SGHRS and CDR2 is YFSETQ in the germline V gene. The CDR3 covers 15 residues. The CDR3 spells CASSLVTGGRHGYTF. The CDR3 nucleotides are TGCGCCAGCAGCTTGGTGACAGGGGGACGCCATGGCTACACCTTC.

This rearrangement joins TRBV14 to TRBJ1-1; D unresolved. CDR3 length: 16 amino acids. Germline V gene sequence: CDR1 SGHDN, CDR2 FVKESK. Trimming took off 0 bases at V and 0 bases at J, with 11 bases between the two ends. CDR3 sequence reads: CASSQDRGNLNTEAFF. For the CDR3, the DNA is TGTGCCAGCAGCCAAGATCGTGGCAATTTGAACACTGAAGCTTTCTTT.

The chain links TRBV6-6 to TRBJ2-7, with TRBD1 matching 8 bases. Trimming at V came to 6 bases and at J to 4 bases, leaving 8 bases not matched to a gene. The CDR3 runs to 14 residues. CDR1 and CDR2 from the germline V gene are MNHNY and SVGAGI (reference sequence). The CDR3 nucleotides read TGTGCCAGCAGGCCCTCAGGGGGCGGTTACGAGCAGTACTTC. Its protein is CASRPSGGGYEQYF.

The V and J genes are TRBV28 and TRBJ1-5; D remains unclear. Per the germline V gene, CDR1 is MDHEN and CDR2 is SYDVKM. CDR3 length: 15 residues. Deletions cut 6 bases from V and 0 bases from J, with 12 bases between. This chain's CDR3 is CASSQQLDSNQPQHF. As DNA, the CDR3 is TGTGCCAGCAGCCAACAGCTGGATAGCAATCAGCCCCAGCATTTT.

This clonotype was observed once. V gene TRBV30 combines with J gene TRBJ2-3; a weak D match, TRBD2 (6 bases). The V and J ends lost 7 bases and 1 base respectively, with 15 bases between them. This CDR3 contains 14 residues. Germline V gene data show CDR1 as GTSNPN and CDR2 as SVGIG (reference sequence). CDR3 in DNA: TGTGCCTCACACACTAGCTGGGGCACAGATACGCAGTATTTT. This encodes CASHTSWGTDTQYF.

The CDR3 DNA follows: TGTGCCAGCAGCTCCACAGGGCCGAACACCGGGGAGCTGTTTTTT. This encodes CASSSTGPNTGELFF. V and J are TRBV7-6 and TRBJ2-2; D may be TRBD1 (6 bases). Germline values: CDR1 SGHVS, CDR2 FNYEAQ. The CDR3 is 15 amino acids. Trimming pared 4 bases from V and 0 bases from J, leaving 9 bases between.

This chain joins TRBV6-1 and TRBJ2-1; 8 bases are a match to TRBD1. V trimming: 6 bases; J trimming: 0 bases; junction bases outside the gene matches: 7. The CDR3 sequence is 16 residues long. The V gene's germline CDR1 is MNHNS and CDR2 SASEGT. CDR3 loop: CASRKYTGGSYNEQFF. The CDR3 DNA reads TGTGCCAGCAGGAAATACACAGGGGGCTCCTACAATGAGCAGTTCTTC.

The rearrangement links TRBV11-3 to TRBJ1-2; D gene ambiguous. V was pared by 7 bases and J by 10 bases, with 19 bases between. Germline CDR1 SGHNT, CDR2 YENEEA. CDR3 size: 13 residues. In DNA, the CDR3 is TGTGCCAGCACCTCCGCAAACCCCACTGACTACACCTTC. It translates to CASTSANPTDYTF.

The rearrangement links TRBV12-3 or TRBV12-4 to TRBJ2-1; D might be TRBD1 (5 bases). The CDR3 covers 14 residues. V was trimmed by 3 bases and J by 5 bases, leaving 11 bases between them. The CDR3 region is CASSLGQRNNEQFF. CDR3 nucleotides: TGTGCCAGCAGTTTGGGGCAAAGGAACAATGAGCAGTTCTTC.

The CDR3 here is CASSYSKYGGNTEAFF. CDR3 bases: TGTGCCAGCAGTTACTCGAAATACGGGGGGAACACTGAAGCTTTCTTT. V gene TRBV6-2 or TRBV6-3 combines with J gene TRBJ1-1; perhaps TRBD1 as D (5 bases). Germline CDR1 MNHEY, CDR2 SVGEGT. The CDR3 spans 16 residues. V was cut by 0 bases and J by 1 base, with 12 bases left in between.

The rearrangement uses TRBV7-2 and TRBJ2-4, with a weak D call TRBD2 (6 bases). V lost 6 bases to trimming and J lost 3 bases, with 18 bases between them. The CDR3 totals 16 residues. From germline, CDR1 is SGHTA and CDR2 FQGNSA. The CDR3 loop is CASSILASWDKNIQYF. The CDR3 nucleotides read TGTGCCAGCAGTATTCTAGCGTCATGGGACAAAAACATTCAGTACTTC.

The V gene is TRBV20-1, the J gene TRBJ1-2; D unresolved. The CDR3 covers 13 residues. From germline, CDR1 is DFQATT and CDR2 SNEGSKA (reference sequence). V lost 0 bases and J 2 bases, leaving 7 bases between the germline ends. Written as DNA, the CDR3 is TGCAGTGCTAGAGAGGAGAGCAACTATGGCTACACCTTC. As protein: CSAREESNYGYTF.

V usage is TRBV4-3 and J usage is TRBJ2-2; possible D gene TRBD2, 6 bases. The V and J ends lost 3 bases and 1 base respectively, with 9 bases between them. CDR1 is LGHNA and CDR2 is YSLEER in the germline V gene. CDR3 length: 15 amino acids. This CDR3 reads CASSQLSGNTGELFF. For the CDR3, the DNA is TGCGCCAGCAGCCAGCTTAGCGGGAACACCGGGGAGCTGTTTTTT.

This clonotype was seen only once. The CDR3, as DNA: TGTGCCAGCAGCTTGCAAAACAGCGATGCCTACGAGCAGTACTTC. Translated, it gives CASSLQNSDAYEQYF. The chain uses TRBV11-3 and TRBJ2-7, with D unclear. Trimming took 3 bases from V and 2 from J, leaving 14 bases between them. The germline gives CDR1 SGHNT, CDR2 YENEEA. The CDR3 runs 15 residues. Full variable domain (rest looked up from reference TRBV11-3 and TRBJ2-7): EAGVVQSPRYKIIEKKQPVAFWCNPISGHNTLYWYLQNLGQGPELLIRYENEEAVDDSQLPKDRFSAERLKGVDSTLKIQPAELGDSAVYLCASSLQNSDAYEQYFGPGTRLTVT.

CDR3 protein: CASSFTGTSGGTQYF. The CDR3 DNA reads TGTGCCAGCAGCTTCACCGGGACTAGCGGAGGTACGCAGTATTTT. V gene TRBV13 combines with J gene TRBJ2-3, with TRBD2 matching 11 bases. Trimming removed 3 bases from V and 8 bases from J; junction bases left unmatched: 7. Germline CDR1 reads PRHDT; CDR2 reads FYEKMQ (reference sequence). There are 15 residues in the CDR3.

This chain joins TRBV15 and TRBJ2-2; TRBD1 matches 7 bases. The CDR3 covers 15 residues. The V and J ends lost 3 bases and 6 bases, in that order; junction bases with no gene match: 7. Germline V gene data show CDR1 as LNHNV and CDR2 as YYDKDF (reference sequence). CDR3 coding DNA: TGTGCCACCAGCAGGCGACAGGGTAGGGCCGGGGAGCTGTTTTTT. It yields the protein CATSRRQGRAGELFF.